This T cell receptor (beta chain) came from a study of Ad26.COV2.S vaccination and SARS-CoV-2 variants (dated by TCRdb to the early 2020s). Turning to the overall study: Donors in the vaccine arm were drawn from COV1001, a phase I-IIa trial of Ad26.COV2.S in healthy adults that was multicentre, randomized, double-blind and placebo-controlled. Ad26.COV2.S was administered intramuscularly at a dose of 5x10^10 or 1x10^11 viral particles, either as one shot or as two shots given 56 days apart. The specificity and breadth of SARS-CoV-2-reactive T cell receptors after Ad26.COV2.S vaccination were assessed by TCRbeta repertoire sequencing. A total of around 32 samples were included in the TCR-sequenced set, comprising around 19 Ad26.COV2.S vaccine recipients, 5 placebo recipients and 8 SARS-CoV-2 convalescent individuals. Participants in the trial were split at random into five groups of five each, receiving low-dose or high-dose Ad26.COV2.S once or twice, or else placebo on both occasions. Throughout the experiments and outcome assessment, investigators stayed blinded to trial group allocation. Results the study describes overall, beyond this receptor: Compared with placebo recipients, Ad26.COV2.S recipients showed higher spike-specific TCR breadth (P = 0.0014). The study lacked the statistical power to compare responses across vaccine doses or regimens. It was noted by the authors that total T cell responses may have been underestimated by the TCR breadth and depth analyses. After vaccination, substantial breadth of spike-specific CD8+ and CD4+ T cell responses was reported. Comparable non-spike TCR breadth was observed between vaccine and placebo recipients, consistent with only spike being contained in the vaccine.

The immunoSEQ Assay was the method used to sequence TCRbeta CDR3 regions. After extraction, genomic DNA underwent amplification by bias-controlled multiplex PCR, followed by high-throughput sequencing. The authors' analysis ran thus. Collapsing and filtering of sequences were performed to quantify the absolute abundance of each unique TCRbeta CDR3 region. T cell fraction was estimated by normalization of TCRbeta template counts to usable DNA, with usable DNA being measured through amplification of reference genes present in all nucleated cells. Repertoire TCRs were annotated as SARS-CoV-2-specific by exact matching of V gene, CDR3 amino acid sequence and J gene to a known reactive TCR set. The reference SARS-CoV-2 TCR set came from MIRA and was filtered for enrichment in COVID-19-positive ImmuneCODE repertoires, removing public or cross-reactive TCRs. Using the MIRA antigens, annotated TCRs were further analysed by specific ORF or by position within an ORF. Breadth was defined as the number of annotated unique rearrangements divided by the total number of unique productive rearrangements, and depth was defined as the summed frequency of the annotated unique rearrangements. Group comparisons of TCR breadth used two-sided Wilcoxon rank-sum tests. Not all clones reach the TCRdb copy of this immuneACCESS table, which keeps in-frame sequences only. Checked studies attribute under half of the gap to unresolved V genes and leave the rest unexplained. The V and J calls and the clone size are those of that table, but D and trimming were determined from the DNA. This sample comprises 300,000 to 350,000 clones, just under 85% of them detected only once. The ten largest clones add up to 2% to 2.5% of the sample.

Comment on this clone: The antigen it recognizes is unknown. One base away there is no much larger clone; base qualities are not given.

The treatment or condition label for this specimen denotes: roughly 18 received Ad26.COV2.S at low or high dose, single or two shots; 5 received placebo; per-sample allocation not given. Repertoires of vaccine and placebo recipients were sequenced from samples collected on day 63 after the first injection. Cohort 1b enrolled roughly 25 adults aged 18-55 years at a single site in Boston, USA, between 29 July and 7 August 2020. Ad26.COV2.S was a replication-incompetent adenovirus type 26 vector expressing a prefusion-stabilized SARS-CoV-2 spike protein from the original Wuhan strain. The germline V gene (reference sequence) supplies CDR1 SGHNT and CDR2 YYREEE. The junction carries 14 bases between V and J, which are trimmed by 3 bases and 2 bases respectively. The CDR3 starts with the cysteine, ends with the phenylalanine, and has 15 residues. Here the CDR3 DNA is all that survives: 45 bases in frame from base 1.

This chain joins TRBV5-4 to TRBJ1-1; no D segment can be confidently identified. Here the sequenced sample was peripheral blood, taken in a trial of Ad26.COV2.S vaccine versus placebo. This clonotype was obtained from a person aged 18 to 59 who received the Ad26.COV2.S COVID-19 vaccine or a placebo. The CDR3 protein: CASSSPPHGNTEAFF. The nucleotide sequence is given as TGTGCCAGCAGCTCCCCCCCCCACGGAAACACTGAAGCTTTCTTT.